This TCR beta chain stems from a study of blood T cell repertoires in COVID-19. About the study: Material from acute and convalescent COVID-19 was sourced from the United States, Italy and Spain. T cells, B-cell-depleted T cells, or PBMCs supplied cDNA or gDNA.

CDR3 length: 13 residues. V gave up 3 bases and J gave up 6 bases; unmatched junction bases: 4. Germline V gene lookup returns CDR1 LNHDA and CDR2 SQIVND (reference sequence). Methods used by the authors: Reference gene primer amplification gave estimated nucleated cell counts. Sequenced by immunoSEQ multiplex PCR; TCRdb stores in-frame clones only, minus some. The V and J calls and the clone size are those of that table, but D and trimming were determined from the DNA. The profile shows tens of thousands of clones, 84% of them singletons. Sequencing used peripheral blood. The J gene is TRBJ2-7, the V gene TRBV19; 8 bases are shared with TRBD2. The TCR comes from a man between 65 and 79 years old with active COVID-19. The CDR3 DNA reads TGTGCCAGTAGTATGACGGGAGGGCGCGAGCAGTACTTC. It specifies CASSMTGGREQYF.